This TCR beta chain emerged from a study of cytomegalovirus exposure and HLA in healthy donors. Notes on the study in general: Among TCR beta chains of equal frequency, HLA-associated ones were more clonally expanded in a later analysis. Indistinguishability led to the exclusion of some V segments, TRBV6-2 and TRBV6-3 included. Rarity characterized most TCR sequences, yet some public TCRs appeared in many donors.

Healthy bone marrow donors made up the donor group. PCR employed 60 Vbeta and 13 Jbeta primers. Using immunoSEQ multiplex PCR, the repertoire was profiled, and TCRdb retains in-frame clones only, with some absent. The sample includes about 200,000 clones, around 87% of them seen just once. V lost 0 bases and J lost 5; bases outside the gene matches: 5. Germline V gene sequence: CDR1 SGHRS, CDR2 YFSETQ. CDR3 length equals 17 residues. About this clone: What it recognizes is unknown.

This sequence joins TRBV5-1 and TRBJ1-6, with TRBD1 identical over 10 bases. The source material was PBMCs. The receptor was derived from a woman younger than 35 in good health and CMV-seronegative. Here the CDR3 DNA reads TGCGCCAGCAGCTTGGACGGGACAGGGGCCAATAATTCACCCCTCCACTTT. This codes for CASSLDGTGANNSPLHF.